The clone carrying this T cell receptor beta chain occurred a few times. Its target is unknown. A read error may account for a junction end that differs from germline. The data stem from a study of T cells in Graves' hyperthyroidism and ophthalmopathy. Study-wide findings and caveats: Separating ophthalmopathy from stable hyperthyroidism was achieved by a 13 V-J model. Ophthalmopathy was predicted by the model a median of about six months ahead of onset.

The germline V gene encodes CDR1 MNHEY and CDR2 SMNVEV (reference sequence). CDR3 size: 17 residues. Uncontrolled infection, other autoimmune disease, pregnancy or lactation led to exclusion. It was RNA transcripts that yielded the amplified TCR beta CDR3 regions. The primer set for the first-round RT-PCR of the TCR CDR3 was HTBI. TCRdb re-called the multiplex PCR reads with MiXCR, one entry per CDR3 protein. The sample lists 300,000 to 500,000 distinct CDR3 sequences; roughly an eighth were seen once. This TCR came from a man aged 45 to 65 with Graves' ophthalmopathy. The J gene is TRBJ2-3, the V gene TRBV27; a possible D gene is TRBD1 (6 bases). The sequencing sample was made of blood. For the CDR3, the DNA is TGTGCCAGCAGTTTTGCACGGGGCAGGGGTAGCACAGATGCGCAGTATTTT. Translation gives CASSFARGRGSTDAQYF.